The 28 T cell receptor beta chains below all came from one sample that was sequenced in a study of shared clonotypes between healthy human individuals. TCRdb's copy holds only in-frame clones and misses some; the assay was immunoSEQ multiplex PCR. The sample lists fewer than 850,000 clones, 90% occurring once. The sample consisted of memory CD8+ T cells from PBMCs. The subset denotes: CD45RO+ cells pooled with CCR7-negative TemRA cells. All receptors come from a man younger than 35 in good health. Some clones in this sample may be carry-over from other donors' samples.

The V and J genes are TRBV6-1 and TRBJ2-7, with TRBD1 as a possible D gene (6 bases). CDR1 and CDR2 from the germline V gene are MNHNS and SASEGT. The CDR3 is 14 residues long. Deletions cut 4 bases from V and 2 bases from J, with 12 bases between. CDR3: CASSGKDRPYEQYF. The CDR3 DNA sequence: TGTGCCAGCAGTGGGAAAGACAGGCCCTACGAGCAGTACTTC.

The CDR3: CASNQREKRYEQYF. CDR3 sequence (DNA): TGTGCCAGCAACCAGCGGGAGAAAAGGTACGAGCAGTACTTC. J is TRBJ2-7 and V is TRBV2; 8 bases agree with TRBD2. Per germline, CDR1 SNHLY and CDR2 FYNNEI. After removal of 7 bases from V and 4 bases from J, the junction contained 9 bases not matched to a gene. The length of the CDR3 is 14 residues.

The J gene is TRBJ2-7, the V gene TRBV25-1; 8 bases match TRBD1. V shed 6 bases, J shed 1 base, and the junction held 8 bases outside the gene matches. The V gene's germline CDR1 is MGHDK and CDR2 SYGVNS. The CDR3 extends over 15 amino acids. This CDR3 reads CASSPDREESYEQYF. CDR3 DNA: TGTGCCAGCAGCCCGGACAGGGAAGAGTCCTACGAGCAGTACTTC.

The chain joins TRBV16 to TRBJ2-5; D uncertain. The ends were cut back, 4 bases at V and 5 bases at J, with 14 bases in the middle. This CDR3 spans 14 amino acids. CDR1 KGHSY and CDR2 FQNENV come from the germline V gene. CDR3 nucleotide sequence: TGTGCCAGCAGCCTGAGCAACTTGGGGGAGACCCAGTACTTC. It translates to CASSLSNLGETQYF.

For this clone: Other DNA sequences of this sample code for an identical CDR3. This chain links TRBV29-1 with TRBJ2-7, with TRBD1 matching over 8 bases. Germline CDR1 and CDR2: SQVTM and ANQGSEA. This CDR3 spans 13 amino acids. The ends lost 6 bases at V and 2 bases at J; junction bases unmatched: 6. Written as DNA, the CDR3 is TGCAGCGTAGCAGGGGGCTCGGCCTACGAGCAGTACTTC. Its protein is CSVAGGSAYEQYF.

The chain carries TRBV11-2 and TRBJ2-7, with 13 bases fitting TRBD2. From germline, CDR1 is SGHAT and CDR2 FQNNGV. The CDR3 runs 17 residues. The junction had 9 bases not matched to a gene; V was cut back by 4 bases and J by 3 bases. The CDR3: CASSSRGLAGVFYEQYF. The CDR3 DNA sequence: TGTGCCAGCAGCTCCCGAGGACTAGCGGGAGTCTTCTACGAGCAGTACTTC. The full variable domain, in which reference TRBV11-2 and TRBJ2-7 provide the parts outside the CDR3, is EAGVAQSPRYKIIEKRQSVAFWCNPISGHATLYWYQQILGQGPKLLIQFQNNGVVDDSQLPKDRFSAERLKGVDSTLKIQPAKLEDSAVYLCASSSRGLAGVFYEQYFGPGTRLTVT.

V and J are TRBV19 and TRBJ2-7; 9 nucleotides agree with TRBD1. The trim removed 2 bases at V and 1 base at J, leaving 3 bases unmatched. This CDR3 has 15 amino acids. Per germline, CDR1 LNHDA and CDR2 SQIVND (reference sequence). The CDR3 region is CASSIPGQGSYEQYF. The CDR3 DNA reads as TGTGCCAGTAGTATACCGGGACAGGGATCCTACGAGCAGTACTTC.

The chain recombines TRBV9 with TRBJ2-1; D remains ambiguous. The V and J ends lost 3 bases and 5 bases respectively, with 6 bases between them. Germline V lookup: CDR1 SGDLS, CDR2 YYNGEE. CDR3 length: 12 amino acids. CDR3 residues: CASSAQDNEQFF. The CDR3 DNA reads TGTGCCAGCAGCGCCCAGGACAATGAGCAGTTCTTC.

The chain employs TRBV10-3 and TRBJ1-2; D is ambiguous. Trimming took 3 bases from V and 8 from J, leaving 13 bases between them. Germline V gene lookup returns CDR1 ENHRY and CDR2 SYGVKD. The CDR3 consists of 13 residues. The CDR3 loop is CAISESRSFGYTF. In nucleotides, the CDR3 is TGTGCCATCAGTGAAAGTCGATCCTTCGGCTACACCTTC.

The chain joins TRBV27 to TRBJ1-5; tentative D call: TRBD1 (6 bases). Germline loops: CDR1 MNHEY, CDR2 SMNVEV (reference sequence). Trimming cost V 0 bases and J 4 bases, with 13 bases left between them. The CDR3 runs 16 residues. The CDR3 reads CASSLSAGTSNQPQHF. The CDR3 DNA is TGTGCCAGCAGTTTATCGGCCGGGACATCTAATCAGCCCCAGCATTTT.

V is TRBV28 and J is TRBJ1-1; 7 bases are a match to TRBD1. The CDR3 is 20 residues long. Germline V gene sequence: CDR1 MDHEN, CDR2 SYDVKM. The V gene end was trimmed by 1 base and the J gene end by 6 bases; junction bases not matched to a gene: 23. The CDR3 here is CASSLFEGASGVGPGAEAFF. Written as DNA, the CDR3 is TGTGCCAGCAGTTTATTTGAGGGGGCCTCGGGTGTCGGCCCTGGCGCTGAAGCTTTCTTT. Full variable domain (outside the CDR3, taken from reference TRBV28 and TRBJ1-1): DVKVTQSSRYLVKRTGEKVFLECVQDMDHENMFWYRQDPGLGLRLIYFSYDVKMKEKGDIPEGYSVSREKKERFSLILESASTNQTSMYLCASSLFEGASGVGPGAEAFFGQGTRLTVV.

The V and J genes are TRBV10-3 and TRBJ1-1, with TRBD1 matching 8 bases. This CDR3 region has 14 residues. V trimming: 1 base; J trimming: 6 bases; junction bases outside the gene matches: 4. CDR1 ENHRY and CDR2 SYGVKD come from the germline V gene. CDR3 region: CAISEWDRLPEAFF. Here the CDR3 DNA reads TGTGCCATCAGTGAGTGGGACAGGCTACCTGAAGCTTTCTTT.

The chain's CDR3 is CASSHRPGQRQETQYF. In nucleotides, the CDR3 is TGTGCCAGCAGCCATCGACCGGGACAGAGACAAGAGACCCAGTACTTC. The V call is TRBV11-2, the J call TRBJ2-5; 7 bases match TRBD1. The V gene end was trimmed by 5 bases and the J gene end by 2 bases; junction bases not matched to a gene: 11. Germline V lookup: CDR1 SGHAT, CDR2 FQNNGV. The CDR3 covers 16 residues.

This chain joins TRBV29-1 and TRBJ2-5; 11 positions match TRBD1. CDR1 and CDR2 from the germline V gene are SQVTM and ANQGSEA. V shed 3 bases, J shed 4 bases, and the junction held 7 bases outside the gene matches. CDR3 length equals 15 residues. CDR3 DNA: TGCAGCGTTGAGAGTTCGGGACAGGGGGTAGAGACCCAGTACTTC. This sequence encodes CSVESSGQGVETQYF.

The chain is built from TRBV27 and TRBJ1-2; D remains ambiguous. The CDR3 sequence is 15 residues long. Germline V gives CDR1 MNHEY, CDR2 SMNVEV (reference sequence). Trimming took off 2 bases at V and 2 bases at J, with 12 bases between the two ends. CDR3: CASSLGWRPNYGYTF. For the CDR3, the DNA is TGTGCCAGCAGTTTAGGCTGGAGGCCCAACTATGGCTACACCTTC.

The sample holds a few counts of this clone. CDR3 region: CASSFTPYNEQFF. As DNA, the CDR3 is TGTGCCAGCAGTTTTACTCCGTACAATGAGCAGTTCTTC. The chain has TRBV6-1 and TRBJ2-1, with D uncertain. CDR1 and CDR2 from the germline V gene are MNHNS and SASEGT. Trimming shortened V by 5 bases and J by 4 bases, and 9 bases separated the two germline ends. The CDR3 contains 13 residues.

The chain has TRBV4-3 and TRBJ2-3; 7 bases align to TRBD1. The J segment lost 0 bases and the V segment lost 1 base, leaving 1 base of the junction unmatched. Germline V gene sequence: CDR1 LGHNA, CDR2 YSLEER. This CDR3 comprises 15 residues. The CDR3 reads CASSQGTGSTDTQYF. The DNA of the CDR3 is TGCGCCAGCAGCCAAGGGACAGGTAGCACAGATACGCAGTATTTT.

This chain links TRBV27 with TRBJ1-5; D is unclear. V was clipped by 1 base and J by 2 bases, with 12 bases between them. CDR3 length: 16 amino acids. CDR1 and CDR2 (germline): MNHEY, SMNVEV (reference sequence). DNA for the CDR3: TGTGCCAGCAGTTTATTCCCCGGGTTAGGCAATCAGCCCCAGCATTTT. This gives the protein CASSLFPGLGNQPQHF.

The rearrangement links TRBV2 to TRBJ1-5; the D gene is possibly TRBD1 (6 bases). Germline V lookup: CDR1 SNHLY, CDR2 FYNNEI. Trimming cost V 7 bases and J 1 base, with 14 bases left between them. This CDR3 is 15 amino acids long. Written as DNA, the CDR3 is TGTGCCAGCACCCAGGGGATTCAAAGCAATCAGCCCCAGCATTTT. Translated, it gives CASTQGIQSNQPQHF.

This clone has more than one count but fewer than ten. The J gene is TRBJ2-1, the V gene TRBV4-3; no clear D gene. The CDR3 has 14 amino acids. Trimming took 3 bases from V and 3 from J, leaving 9 bases between them. CDR1 LGHNA and CDR2 YSLEER come from the germline V gene. CDR3 in amino acids: CASSQAGGYNEQFF. CDR3 coding DNA: TGCGCCAGCAGCCAGGCAGGTGGCTACAATGAGCAGTTCTTC.

This clone was seen just once. V is TRBV19 and J is TRBJ2-7; TRBD2 might be the D (5 bases). V was cut by 3 bases and J by 7 bases, with 10 bases left in between. CDR3 length equals 12 residues. Germline CDR1 reads LNHDA; CDR2 reads SQIVND (reference sequence). CDR3 bases: TGTGCCAGTAGTATTCATCCGGGGGAGCAGTACTTC. Translated, it gives CASSIHPGEQYF. Using reference TRBV19 and TRBJ2-7 for the parts outside the CDR3, the full variable domain is DGGITQSPKYLFRKEGQNVTLSCEQNLNHDAMYWYRQDPGQGLRLIYYSQIVNDFQKGDIAEGYSVSREKKESFPLTVTSAQKNPTAFYLCASSIHPGEQYFGPGTRLTVT.

The V gene is TRBV7-8, the J gene TRBJ2-1; D is undetermined. The CDR3 totals 14 residues. Germline assignment: CDR1 SGHVS and CDR2 FQNEAQ. V lost 4 bases and J lost 3, with 10 bases in between. The DNA for the CDR3 is TGTGCCAGCAGCTCCCGGCGCATCTACAATGAGCAGTTCTTC. This codes for CASSSRRIYNEQFF.

The V call is TRBV7-2, the J call TRBJ2-3; TRBD2 agrees at 11 bases. Per germline, CDR1 SGHTA and CDR2 FQGNSA. Germline trimming cut 6 bases from V and 6 bases from J; bases unmatched to any gene: 17. The CDR3 extends over 18 amino acids. The CDR3 reads CASRPILTSGNFNDTQYF. CDR3 nucleotides: TGTGCCAGCAGACCTATCTTGACTAGCGGGAATTTCAACGATACGCAGTATTTT.

J is TRBJ1-6 and V is TRBV5-1, with D possibly being TRBD1 (6 bases). The CDR3 is 14 amino acids. Per the germline V gene, CDR1 is SGHRS and CDR2 is YFSETQ. Trimming pared 4 bases from V and 7 bases from J, leaving 12 bases between. The CDR3 DNA is TGCGCCAGCAGCGACAGGACCGACAATTCACCCCTCCACTTT. Residues: CASSDRTDNSPLHF.

The J gene is TRBJ2-7, the V gene TRBV2; 7 bases map to TRBD2. V lost 1 base, J lost 6 bases, and 12 bases stayed unmatched. CDR3 length: 16 amino acids. Germline loops: CDR1 SNHLY, CDR2 FYNNEI. For the CDR3, the DNA is TGTGCCAGCAGTGAAGTCTTAGGGACTACATCCGTCGAGCAGTACTTC. It specifies CASSEVLGTTSVEQYF.

The chain uses TRBV27 and TRBJ2-1, with TRBD1 matching 7 bases. J gave up 9 bases and V 1 base, and 3 bases lay outside the gene matches. This CDR3 region has 13 residues. The germline gives CDR1 MNHEY, CDR2 SMNVEV (reference sequence). CDR3 amino acids: CASSLWAGGEQFF. CDR3 sequence (DNA): TGTGCCAGCAGTTTATGGGCAGGGGGTGAGCAGTTCTTC.

This clone was counted many times. The chain uses TRBV9 and TRBJ2-1, with D hard to call. Germline CDR1 reads SGDLS; CDR2 reads YYNGEE. Trimming pared 0 bases from V and 5 bases from J, leaving 6 bases between. The CDR3 spans 13 residues. CDR3 region: CASSVGPNNEQFF. The CDR3 bases are TGTGCCAGCAGCGTAGGACCGAACAATGAGCAGTTCTTC.

The CDR3: CSVTTGYYGYTF. The CDR3 coding sequence is TGCAGCGTTACCACAGGGTACTATGGCTACACCTTC. This sequence joins TRBV29-1 and TRBJ1-2; a possible D gene is TRBD1 (6 bases). The CDR3 spans 12 residues. From germline, CDR1 is SQVTM and CDR2 ANQGSEA. Trimming shortened V by 5 bases and J by 3 bases, and 10 bases separated the two germline ends.